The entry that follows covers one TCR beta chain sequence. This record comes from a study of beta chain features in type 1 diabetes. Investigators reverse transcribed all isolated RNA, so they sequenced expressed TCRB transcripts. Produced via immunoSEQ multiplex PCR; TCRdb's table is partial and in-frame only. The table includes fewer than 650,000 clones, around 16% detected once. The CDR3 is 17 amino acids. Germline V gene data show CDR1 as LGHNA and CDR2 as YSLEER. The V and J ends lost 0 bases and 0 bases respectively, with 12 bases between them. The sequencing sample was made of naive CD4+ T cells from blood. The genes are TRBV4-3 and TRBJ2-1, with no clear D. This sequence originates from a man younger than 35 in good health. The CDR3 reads CASSQDYPPSSYNEQFF. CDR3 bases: TGCGCCAGCAGCCAAGATTACCCTCCCAGCTCCTACAATGAGCAGTTCTTC.